This TCR beta chain derives from a study of blood T cell repertoires in COVID-19. The CDR3 contains 14 residues. Germline loops: CDR1 LNHDA, CDR2 SQIVND (reference sequence). The ends lost 5 bases at V and 1 base at J; junction bases unmatched: 0. As originally analysed: By means of reference gene primer amplification, nucleated cell counts were estimated. The repertoire was sequenced with immunoSEQ multiplex PCR; TCRdb's copy has only in-frame clones and lacks some. The DNA was the basis for D and trimming; V, J and clone size are from that table. The table shows approximately 250,000 clones, with about 90% occurring only once.

This receptor was obtained from a man aged 25 to 40 with COVID-19, enrolled during active disease. Sequenced material: peripheral blood. V usage is TRBV19 and J usage is TRBJ1-5, with TRBD1 identical over 9 bases. CDR3 sequence (DNA): TGTGCCAGTAGTGGGACAGGGAGCAATCAGCCCCAGCATTTT. Translation: CASSGTGSNQPQHF.